Listed here are 4 T cell receptor beta chains from one sample, sequenced in a study of blood T cell repertoires in COVID-19. TCRdb keeps only in-frame clones here, not all; method: immunoSEQ multiplex PCR. The data show approximately 100,000 clones, roughly 76% seen once. Sequencing input: peripheral blood. The receptors were sampled from a human donor in a cohort sampled during active COVID-19.

V is TRBV18 and J is TRBJ1-2; 9 bases match TRBD1. The germline V gene encodes CDR1 KGHSH and CDR2 LQKENI. The CDR3 consists of 14 residues. The junction had 7 bases not matched to a gene; V was cut back by 3 bases and J by 8 bases. The CDR3 loop is CASSPGTGNTGYTF. CDR3 DNA: TGTGCCAGCTCACCTGGGACAGGGAACACGGGCTACACCTTC.

This rearrangement joins TRBV6-5 to TRBJ1-5, with D perhaps matching TRBD1 (5 bases). The CDR3 is 12 residues long. The germline V gene encodes CDR1 MNHEY and CDR2 SVGAGI. V was pared by 9 bases and J by 3 bases, with 9 bases between. The CDR3 coding sequence is TGTGCCAGTAGGGGTACCAATCAGCCCCAGCATTTT. It is translated as CASRGTNQPQHF.

This sequence joins TRBV19 and TRBJ1-1; 9 nucleotides agree with TRBD1. Germline V gives CDR1 LNHDA, CDR2 SQIVND (reference sequence). The CDR3 runs 15 residues. V gave up 5 bases and J gave up 1 base; unmatched junction bases: 5. The CDR3 sequence: CASSPWTGENTEAFF. In DNA form, the CDR3 reads TGTGCCAGTAGTCCCTGGACAGGGGAGAACACTGAAGCTTTCTTT.

The chain is built from TRBV29-1 and TRBJ2-1; TRBD2 matches at 14 bases. Germline V gives CDR1 SQVTM, CDR2 ANQGSEA. The CDR3 has 17 residues. The ends lost 3 bases at V and 4 bases at J; junction bases unmatched: 8. CDR3 nucleotides: TGCAGCGTTGATAGGGGACTAGCGGGAGACGAGTACAATGAGCAGTTCTTC. It translates to CSVDRGLAGDEYNEQFF.